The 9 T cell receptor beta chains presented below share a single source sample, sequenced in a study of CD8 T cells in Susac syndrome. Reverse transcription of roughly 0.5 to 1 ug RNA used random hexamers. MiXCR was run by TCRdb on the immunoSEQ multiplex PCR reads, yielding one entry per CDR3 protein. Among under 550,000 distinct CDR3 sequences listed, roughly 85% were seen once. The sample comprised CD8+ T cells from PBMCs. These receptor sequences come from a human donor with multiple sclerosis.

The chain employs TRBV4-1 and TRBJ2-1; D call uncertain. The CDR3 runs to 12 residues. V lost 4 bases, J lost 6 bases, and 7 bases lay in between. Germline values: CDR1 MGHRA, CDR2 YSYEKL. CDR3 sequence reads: CASSPSANEQFF. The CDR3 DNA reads TGCGCCAGCAGCCCGTCGGCCAATGAGCAGTTCTTC.

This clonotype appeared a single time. CDR3 residues: CASREGTYEQYF. In nucleotides, the CDR3 is TGCGCCAGCAGGGAAGGGACCTACGAGCAGTACTTC. The genes are TRBV5-1 and TRBJ2-7; D gene ambiguous. CDR1 is SGHRS, CDR2 YFSETQ, per germline. V was cut by 5 bases and J by 2 bases, with 8 bases left in between. The CDR3 covers 12 residues.

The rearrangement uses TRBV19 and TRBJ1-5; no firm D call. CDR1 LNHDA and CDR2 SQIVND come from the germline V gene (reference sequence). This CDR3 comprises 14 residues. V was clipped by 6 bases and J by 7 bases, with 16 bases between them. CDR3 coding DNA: TGTGCCAGTAGCCATCCCCCACCCGAGCAGCCCCAGCATTTT. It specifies CASSHPPPEQPQHF.

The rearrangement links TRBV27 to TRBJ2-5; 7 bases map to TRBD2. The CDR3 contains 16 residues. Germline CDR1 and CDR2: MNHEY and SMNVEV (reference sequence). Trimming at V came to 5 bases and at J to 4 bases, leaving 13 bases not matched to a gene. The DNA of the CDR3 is TGTGCCAGCAGTCCACGTGGGGGGAGGGTGGCAGAGACCCAGTACTTC. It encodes CASSPRGGRVAETQYF.

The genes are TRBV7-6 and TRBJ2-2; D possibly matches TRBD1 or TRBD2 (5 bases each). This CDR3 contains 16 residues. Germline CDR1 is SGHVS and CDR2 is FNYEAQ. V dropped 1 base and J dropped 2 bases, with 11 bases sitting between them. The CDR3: CASSLGGVDNTGELFF. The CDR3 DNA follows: TGTGCCAGCAGCTTAGGAGGGGTAGATAACACCGGGGAGCTGTTTTTT.

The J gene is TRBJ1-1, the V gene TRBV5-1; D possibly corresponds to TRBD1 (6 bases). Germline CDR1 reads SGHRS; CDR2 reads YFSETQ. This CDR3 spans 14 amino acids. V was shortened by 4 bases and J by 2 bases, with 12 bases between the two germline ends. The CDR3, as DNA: TGCGCCAGCAGCGAAGGGGGGCATAACACTGAAGCTTTCTTT. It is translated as CASSEGGHNTEAFF. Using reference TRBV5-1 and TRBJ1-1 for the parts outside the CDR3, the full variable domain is KAGVTQTPRYLIKTRGQQVTLSCSPISGHRSVSWYQQTPGQGLQFLFEYFSETQRNKGNFPGRFSGRQFSNSRSEMNVSTLELGDSALYLCASSEGGHNTEAFFGQGTRLTVV.

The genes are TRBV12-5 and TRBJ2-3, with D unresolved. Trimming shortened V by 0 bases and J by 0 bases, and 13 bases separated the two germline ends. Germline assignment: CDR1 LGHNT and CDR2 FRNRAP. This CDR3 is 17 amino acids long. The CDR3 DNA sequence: TGTGCTAGTGGTTTGGTACCGGCACCTACTAGCACAGATACGCAGTATTTT. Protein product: CASGLVPAPTSTDTQYF.

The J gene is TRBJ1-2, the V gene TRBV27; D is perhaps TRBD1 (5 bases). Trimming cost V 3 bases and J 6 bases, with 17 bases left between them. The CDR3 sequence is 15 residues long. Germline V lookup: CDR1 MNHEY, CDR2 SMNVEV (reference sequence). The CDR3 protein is CASSFGQDGGDGYTF. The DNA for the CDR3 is TGTGCCAGCAGTTTCGGACAAGACGGTGGCGATGGCTACACCTTC.

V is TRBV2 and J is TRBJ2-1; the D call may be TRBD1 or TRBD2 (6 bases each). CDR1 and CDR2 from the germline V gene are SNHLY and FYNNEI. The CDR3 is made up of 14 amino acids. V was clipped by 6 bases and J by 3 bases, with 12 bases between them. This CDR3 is CASRDRGVYNEQFF. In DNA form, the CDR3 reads TGTGCCAGCAGGGATAGGGGGGTCTACAATGAGCAGTTCTTC.